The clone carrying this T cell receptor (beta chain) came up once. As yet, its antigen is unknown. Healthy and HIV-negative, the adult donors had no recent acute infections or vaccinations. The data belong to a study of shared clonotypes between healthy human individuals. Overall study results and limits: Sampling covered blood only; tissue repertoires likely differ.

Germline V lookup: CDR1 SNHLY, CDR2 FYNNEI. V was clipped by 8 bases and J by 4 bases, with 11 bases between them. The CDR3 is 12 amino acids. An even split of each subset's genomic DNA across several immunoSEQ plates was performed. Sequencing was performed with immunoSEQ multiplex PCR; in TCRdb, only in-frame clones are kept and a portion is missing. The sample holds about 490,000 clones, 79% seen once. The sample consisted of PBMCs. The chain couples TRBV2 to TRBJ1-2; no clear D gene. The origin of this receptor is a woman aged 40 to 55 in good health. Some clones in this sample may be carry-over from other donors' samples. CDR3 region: CASRGSFYGYTF. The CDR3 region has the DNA TGTGCCAGCCGTGGGAGCTTCTATGGCTACACCTTC.